The 15 T cell receptor beta chains reported below all come from one sample, sequenced in a study of blood T cell repertoires in COVID-19 (dated by TCRdb to 2018 to 2021). Library prep was done by the immunoSEQ multiplex PCR assay. TCRdb stores this immuneACCESS table with in-frame sequences only. Part of the clones is absent; in the studies checked, under half of the shortfall reflects unresolved V genes, and no reason is known for the rest. The sample has 130,000 to 150,000 clones on record, roughly 79% of them singletons. The top ten constitute 7% to 9% of the sample. The sample taken for sequencing was peripheral blood. The receptor set was obtained from a human donor with acute or convalescent COVID-19. The donor label of this sample is uncertain.

The rearrangement joins TRBV27 to TRBJ2-1; D possibly corresponds to TRBD2 (7 bases). The germline V and J ends were trimmed by 3 bases and 3 bases, with 9 bases remaining between them. The CDR3 spans 14 residues. Germline CDR1 is MNHEY and CDR2 is SMNVEV (reference sequence). CDR3 bases: TGTGCCAGCAGTTTTAGGGGGGGCTACAATGAGCAGTTCTTC. This sequence encodes CASSFRGGYNEQFF.

The rearrangement uses TRBV27 and TRBJ2-1, with D maybe TRBD1 (6 bases). In germline, CDR1 is MNHEY, CDR2 SMNVEV (reference sequence). The V gene lost 5 bases and the J gene lost 5 bases, with 16 bases spanning the gap. This CDR3 is 15 amino acids long. The CDR3 loop reads CASSPGTWGHNEQFF. The CDR3, as DNA: TGTGCCAGCAGTCCGGGGACATGGGGACACAATGAGCAGTTCTTC.

This clone was seen just once. The chain links TRBV24-1 to TRBJ1-2; 10 bases match TRBD1. The CDR3 extends over 12 amino acids. Germline V gene sequence: CDR1 KGHDR, CDR2 SFDVKD. Trimming cost V 9 bases and J 4 bases; bases outside gene matches: 1. The CDR3 sequence: CATWTGGYGYTF. Here the CDR3 DNA reads TGTGCCACCTGGACAGGGGGCTATGGCTACACCTTC.

Only one count was recorded for this clone. V usage is TRBV18 and J usage is TRBJ2-5, with TRBD1 identical over 9 bases. Losses at the gene ends were 6 bases for V and 4 bases for J; bases not matched to a gene: 9. The CDR3 is 15 amino acids. The germline V gene encodes CDR1 KGHSH and CDR2 LQKENI. Here the CDR3 reads CASSSRTGVGETQYF. The CDR3, as DNA: TGTGCCAGCTCTTCCCGGACAGGGGTTGGAGAGACCCAGTACTTC.

The chain recombines TRBV11-1 with TRBJ1-2; the D is unclear. Between the trimmed V and J ends, which lost 4 bases and 5 bases, there was a span of 14 bases. The CDR3 totals 14 residues. The germline V gene encodes CDR1 SGHAT and CDR2 FQDESV (reference sequence). DNA for the CDR3: TGTGCCAGCAGCTCTCCGGGAGCTGAATATGGCTACACCTTC. This encodes CASSSPGAEYGYTF. The whole variable domain, filled in from reference TRBV11-1 and TRBJ1-2, reads EAEVAQSPRYKITEKSQAVAFWCDPISGHATLYWYRQILGQGPELLVQFQDESVVDDSQLPKDRFSAERLKGVDSTLKIQPAELGDSAMYLCASSSPGAEYGYTFGSGTRLTVV.

This clone was found once. The J gene is TRBJ1-2, the V gene TRBV20-1; D gene unclear. CDR1 and CDR2 from the germline V gene are DFQATT and SNEGSKA (reference sequence). The CDR3 extends over 11 amino acids. V dropped 3 bases and J dropped 8 bases, with 10 bases sitting between them. The CDR3, as DNA: TGCAGTGCTAGTCAAGCGGCGGGCTACACCTTC. This encodes CSASQAAGYTF.

This sequence joins TRBV2 and TRBJ2-2, with D perhaps matching TRBD2 (7 bases). Deletions cut 5 bases from V and 5 bases from J, with 18 bases between. Germline CDR1 is SNHLY and CDR2 is FYNNEI. The CDR3 runs to 16 residues. DNA of the CDR3: TGTGCCAGCAGTTTGAACGGGGGGACACTAACCGGGGAGCTGTTTTTT. As protein: CASSLNGGTLTGELFF.

The J gene is TRBJ2-1, the V gene TRBV11-2, with D perhaps TRBD2 (5 bases). Germline assignment: CDR1 SGHAT and CDR2 FQNNGV. The germline V and J ends were trimmed by 7 bases and 3 bases, with 16 bases remaining between them. This CDR3 region has 15 residues. The CDR3 here is CASTRTATNYNEQFF. As DNA, the CDR3 is TGTGCCAGCACCCGGACTGCCACAAACTACAATGAGCAGTTCTTC. Together with reference TRBV11-2 and TRBJ2-1, the CDR3 gives the full variable domain: EAGVAQSPRYKIIEKRQSVAFWCNPISGHATLYWYQQILGQGPKLLIQFQNNGVVDDSQLPKDRFSAERLKGVDSTLKIQPAKLEDSAVYLCASTRTATNYNEQFFGPGTRLTVL.

Notes on this clone: Other DNA sequences in the sample encode the same CDR3. The V call is TRBV7-8, the J call TRBJ1-1; D is perhaps TRBD1 (5 bases). Germline V gene lookup returns CDR1 SGHVS and CDR2 FQNEAQ. This CDR3 comprises 12 residues. The V end was cut by 5 bases, the J end by 6 bases, with 10 bases between. The CDR3 DNA follows: TGTGCCAGCAGCCAAGGAGGGGCTGAAGCTTTCTTT. Translation gives CASSQGGAEAFF. Variable domain in full (rest from reference TRBV7-8 and TRBJ1-1): GAGVSQSPRYKVAKRGQDVALRCDPISGHVSLFWYQQALGQGPEFLTYFQNEAQLDKSGLPSDRFFAERPEGSVSTLKIQRTQQEDSAVYLCASSQGGAEAFFGQGTRLTVV.

V is TRBV6-5 and J is TRBJ2-1, with TRBD2 as a possible D gene (5 bases). Germline-derived CDR1 and CDR2 are MNHEY and SVGAGI. This CDR3 spans 13 amino acids. Trimming removed 3 bases from V and 6 bases from J, with 9 bases in between. The CDR3 region is CASSYYRGNEQFF. As DNA, the CDR3 is TGTGCCAGCAGTTATTATCGGGGCAATGAGCAGTTCTTC.

The chain joins TRBV9 to TRBJ2-1; 8 bases map to TRBD2. The CDR3 length is 15 residues. Trimming removed 1 base from V and 7 bases from J; junction bases left unmatched: 7. Germline V gives CDR1 SGDLS, CDR2 YYNGEE. In DNA, the CDR3 is TGTGCCAGCAGCGTAAACGGGGGGGTGTATAATGAGCAGTTCTTC. Translating it yields CASSVNGGVYNEQFF. The complete variable domain, with remaining parts taken from reference TRBV9 and TRBJ2-1, reads DSGVTQTPKHLITATGQRVTLRCSPRSGDLSVYWYQQSLDQGLQFLIQYYNGEERAKGNILERFSAQQFPDLHSELNLSSLELGDSALYFCASSVNGGVYNEQFFGPGTRLTVL.

The V and J genes are TRBV1 and TRBJ1-6; no check of the table's D call, TRBD1, against the DNA was made. TRBV1 is a known pseudogene. The CDR3 sequence is 15 residues long. CDR3 coding DNA: TGCACCAGCAGCCAAGATCCAAGGGGTAATTCACCCCTCCACTTT. Protein: CTSSQDPRGNSPLHF.

The rearrangement joins TRBV20-1 to TRBJ1-6; D is possibly TRBD1 (5 bases). CDR3 size: 12 residues. In germline, CDR1 is DFQATT, CDR2 SNEGSKA (reference sequence). V was shortened by 3 bases and J by 8 bases, with 8 bases between the two germline ends. The CDR3 DNA sequence: TGCAGTGCTAGTTCGGGGGATTCACCCCTCCACTTT. Translating gives CSASSGDSPLHF.

A few counts support this clone. The gene calls are TRBV9 and TRBJ1-4, with 10 positions matching TRBD1. J gave up 4 bases and V 0 bases, and 6 bases lay outside the gene matches. The germline V gene has CDR1 SGDLS and CDR2 YYNGEE. CDR3 length equals 17 residues. The DNA of the CDR3 is TGTGCCAGCAGCGTAGAGGCGGGACAGGGGCATAATGAAAAACTGTTTTTT. Amino acids: CASSVEAGQGHNEKLFF.

The chain uses TRBV4-2 and TRBJ1-2; possibly TRBD1 for D (5 bases). Per the germline V gene, CDR1 is LGHNA and CDR2 is YNFKEQ. The V gene lost 0 bases and the J gene lost 8 bases, with 13 bases spanning the gap. CDR3 length equals 14 residues. The DNA for the CDR3 is TGTGCCAGCAGCCAAGAAAGCGGGGCGGAGGGCTACACCTTC. The encoded protein is CASSQESGAEGYTF.